The TCR beta chain under discussion was sequenced for a study of blood T cell repertoires in COVID-19. Study background: Nucleic acid was either cDNA or gDNA, and it came from T cells, B-cell-depleted T cells, or PBMCs.

This table comes from immunoSEQ multiplex PCR, and its TCRdb copy is limited to in-frame clones, with some not included. The sample has fewer than 200,000 clones, around 83% seen once. Germline V gene sequence: CDR1 MNHEY, CDR2 SVGAGI. The CDR3 runs 13 residues. Trimming at V came to 10 bases and at J to 5 bases, leaving 7 bases not matched to a gene. The table lists this clone with a few counts. In assigning cohorts, the study relied on participant-reported clinical history. Sequencing input: PBMCs or T cells enriched from blood (not recorded which). The chain is built from TRBV6-5 and TRBJ2-2; 7 bases align to TRBD1. This TCR came from a woman aged 50 to 60 in a cohort exposed to, infected with or recovered from COVID-19 (not recorded which). Here the CDR3 DNA reads TGTGCCATCAGACAGGGTCAGACCGGGGAGCTGTTTTTT. Encoded protein: CAIRQGQTGELFF.